These 19 T cell receptor beta chains share one sample of origin, sequenced in a study of beta chain features in type 1 diabetes (dated by TCRdb to the late 2010s). The research as a whole found: A moderate but significant shortening of TCRB CDR3 length was observed in type 1 diabetes patients in all four CD4+ subsets.

These receptors have no known antigen. The receptor library was made with the immunoSEQ multiplex PCR assay. All of the isolated RNA was reverse transcribed with the High Capacity cDNA Reverse Transcription Kit, so expressed TCRB transcripts were sequenced. TCRdb's version of the immuneACCESS table is confined to in-frame rearrangements and falls short of the full clone set. An unresolved V gene accounts for under half of the shortfall where checked; the remainder is of unknown origin. This sample lists 680,000 or so clones; about an eighth were detected once. Approximately 0.021% of the sample comes from the top ten. The material sequenced was naive CD4+ T cells from blood. This sample's cell subset or site label indicates: true naive CD4+ T cells. Receptors were obtained from a man younger than 30 with type 1 diabetes.

The rearrangement joins TRBV25-1 to TRBJ1-1; D remains ambiguous. The V end was cut by 3 bases, the J end by 4 bases, with 9 bases between. The CDR3 extends over 13 amino acids. CDR1 is MGHDK, CDR2 SYGVNS, per germline. The chain's CDR3 is CASSDSSPTEAFF. CDR3 bases: TGTGCCAGCAGTGACAGTTCCCCCACTGAAGCTTTCTTT.

The chain combines TRBV15 with TRBJ1-1; a weak D match, TRBD1 (5 bases). CDR3 length: 14 residues. The V gene's germline CDR1 is LNHNV and CDR2 YYDKDF (reference sequence). The V end lost 5 bases, the J end lost 4 bases, and 14 bases lay between the germline ends. CDR3 sequence reads: CATSGRGEVTEAFF. For the CDR3, the DNA is TGTGCCACCAGCGGGAGGGGCGAGGTCACTGAAGCTTTCTTT.

This clone came up a few times. The sample contains more than one DNA sequence encoding this CDR3. The gene calls are TRBV9 and TRBJ2-1; 11 bases map to TRBD2. The CDR3 is 16 residues long. V shed 5 bases, J shed 4 bases, and the junction held 8 bases outside the gene matches. Germline values: CDR1 SGDLS, CDR2 YYNGEE. In DNA, the CDR3 is TGTGCCAGCAGTCCCGTGGGGACTAGCGGATACAATGAGCAGTTCTTC. The encoded protein is CASSPVGTSGYNEQFF.

The genes are TRBV6-5 and TRBJ1-5; tentative D call: TRBD1 (5 bases). Trimming took off 6 bases at V and 1 base at J, with 13 bases between the two ends. Germline assignment: CDR1 MNHEY and CDR2 SVGAGI. This CDR3 has 15 amino acids. CDR3 region: CASRTVYTSNQPQHF. CDR3 bases: TGTGCCAGCAGGACAGTATACACAAGCAATCAGCCCCAGCATTTT.

The rearrangement joins TRBV27 to TRBJ1-5; possibly TRBD1 for D (5 bases). The germline V gene has CDR1 MNHEY and CDR2 SMNVEV (reference sequence). This CDR3 comprises 13 residues. The V end was cut by 3 bases, the J end by 4 bases, with 7 bases between. The DNA for the CDR3 is TGTGCCAGCAGTTTGGGGGAAAATCAGCCCCAGCATTTT. The encoded protein is CASSLGENQPQHF.

This clone was detected a few times. The genes are TRBV11-1 and TRBJ1-1, with TRBD1 matching 9 bases. The germline gives CDR1 SGHAT, CDR2 FQDESV (reference sequence). V shed 3 bases and J 4 bases; nucleotides not matched to a gene: 3. CDR3 length: 14 amino acids. The CDR3 sequence: CASSFDRGSTEAFF. The CDR3 region has the DNA TGTGCCAGCAGCTTTGACAGGGGGAGCACTGAAGCTTTCTTT.

This clone was seen more than once but under ten times. V usage is TRBV4-1 and J usage is TRBJ2-4; 10 nucleotides agree with TRBD1. The CDR3 spans 16 residues. Trimming took 1 base from V and 6 from J; bases not matched to a gene: 6. The germline gives CDR1 MGHRA, CDR2 YSYEKL. The CDR3 loop reads CASSQAWTGGLNIQYF. The CDR3 DNA is TGCGCCAGCAGCCAAGCCTGGACAGGGGGTTTAAACATTCAGTACTTC.

This clone has just a few counts. The chain links TRBV10-3 to TRBJ2-7; D is ambiguous. Germline CDR1 ENHRY, CDR2 SYGVKD. The CDR3 spans 15 residues. V lost 0 bases and J 2 bases, leaving 11 bases between the germline ends. CDR3 DNA sequence: TGTGCCATCAGTGAGTCAGGAACAGTGACCTACGAGCAGTACTTC. This translates into CAISESGTVTYEQYF.

The rearrangement joins TRBV11-2 to TRBJ1-5; D ambiguous. Germline V gene sequence: CDR1 SGHAT, CDR2 FQNNGV. Trimming pared 1 base from V and 5 bases from J, leaving 9 bases between. This CDR3 has 14 amino acids. CDR3 DNA: TGTGCCAGCAGCTTAGCTGGTTGGGATCAGCCCCAGCATTTT. The encoded protein is CASSLAGWDQPQHF.

This clone has more than one count but fewer than ten. CDR3 in amino acids: CASSPGQAWEGLFF. The CDR3 DNA reads as TGTGCCAGCAGCCCAGGACAGGCCTGGGAGGGACTGTTTTTT. This chain links TRBV7-9 with TRBJ1-4; 7 bases are a match to TRBD1. Germline V gene sequence: CDR1 SEHNR, CDR2 FQNEAQ (reference sequence). V was pared by 5 bases and J by 13 bases, with 13 bases of the junction left unmatched. The CDR3 sequence is 14 residues long. The full variable domain, rest sourced from reference TRBV7-9 and TRBJ1-4, is DTGVSQNPRHKITKRGQNVTFRCDPISEHNRLYWYRQTLGQGPEFLTYFQNEAQLEKSRLLSDRFSAERPKGSFSTLEIQRTEQGDSAMYLCASSPGQAWEGLFFGSGTQLSVL.

The chain uses TRBV13 and TRBJ1-6; D gene unclear. Germline loops: CDR1 PRHDT, CDR2 FYEKMQ (reference sequence). V gave up 0 bases and J gave up 14 bases, with 8 bases separating them. The CDR3 loop spans 12 amino acids. The CDR3 DNA reads TGTGCCAGCAGCTTAGGGCGGTTGGCCCTCCACTTT. This encodes CASSLGRLALHF.

This clone was seen once. The gene calls are TRBV11-3 and TRBJ2-1; 12 bases line up with TRBD2. Germline loops: CDR1 SGHNT, CDR2 YENEEA. CDR3 length equals 14 residues. V trimming: 7 bases; J trimming: 4 bases; junction bases outside the gene matches: 2. In DNA form, the CDR3 reads TGTGCCAGCAACCTAGCGGGGGGGTACAATGAGCAGTTCTTC. Translation gives CASNLAGGYNEQFF. The variable domain in full, with the rest retrieved from reference TRBV11-3 and TRBJ2-1, is EAGVVQSPRYKIIEKKQPVAFWCNPISGHNTLYWYLQNLGQGPELLIRYENEEAVDDSQLPKDRFSAERLKGVDSTLKIQPAELGDSAVYLCASNLAGGYNEQFFGPGTRLTVL.

The rearrangement uses TRBV6-6 and TRBJ1-1; 8 bases align to TRBD1. Germline V gene sequence: CDR1 MNHNY, CDR2 SVGAGI (reference sequence). The CDR3 totals 15 residues. V lost 2 bases and J lost 3; bases outside the gene matches: 5. CDR3 in DNA: TGTGCCAGCAGTTACCCGACAGGGGTAGACACTGAAGCTTTCTTT. Translation: CASSYPTGVDTEAFF.

The genes are TRBV7-9 and TRBJ2-2; a weak D match, TRBD2 (5 bases). Looked up from germline, CDR1 is SEHNR and CDR2 is FQNEAQ (reference sequence). The CDR3 loop spans 16 amino acids. The V end lost 8 bases, the J end lost 3 bases, and 19 bases lay between the germline ends. CDR3: CASRIGRGMDTGELFF. The CDR3 region has the DNA TGTGCCAGCCGGATTGGGAGAGGGATGGACACCGGGGAGCTGTTTTTT.

This clone occurred a few times. The chain recombines TRBV6-5 with TRBJ1-4, with D maybe TRBD1 (5 bases). The germline V and J ends were trimmed by 2 bases and 5 bases, with 15 bases remaining between them. Germline-derived CDR1 and CDR2 are MNHEY and SVGAGI. This CDR3 comprises 16 residues. CDR3 region: CASSYRGSGYNEKLFF. In nucleotides, the CDR3 is TGTGCCAGCAGTTACCGGGGGTCAGGATACAATGAAAAACTGTTTTTT.

This clone showed up many times. The chain employs TRBV25-1 and TRBJ2-7; D is uncertain. V was cut by 4 bases and J by 3 bases, with 4 bases left in between. CDR3 size: 11 residues. Germline values: CDR1 MGHDK, CDR2 SYGVNS. The CDR3 DNA reads TGTGCCAGCAGTGGAGGCTACGAGCAGTACTTC. Protein product: CASSGGYEQYF.

The chain recombines TRBV4-2 with TRBJ1-2; maybe TRBD1 (6 bases). The CDR3 is made up of 17 amino acids. The germline CDR1 and CDR2 sequences are LGHNA and YNFKEQ. V shed 1 base and J shed 0 bases, with 15 bases lying between them. CDR3 bases: TGTGCCAGCAGCCAAGCAGGACAGACATACCCTAACTATGGCTACACCTTC. This gives the protein CASSQAGQTYPNYGYTF.

The rearrangement uses TRBV9 and TRBJ2-5; the match to TRBD2 covers 10 bases. Germline lookup yields CDR1 SGDLS and CDR2 YYNGEE. V was pared by 0 bases and J by 2 bases, with 10 bases of the junction left unmatched. The CDR3 covers 18 residues. The DNA of the CDR3 is TGTGCCAGCAGCGTAGAGGCTAGCGGGGGCCCAAGTCAAGAGACCCAGTACTTC. It translates to CASSVEASGGPSQETQYF.

CDR3 nucleotide sequence: TGTGCCACACTTAGCGGGGCAGATACGCAGTATTTT. Translation gives CATLSGADTQYF. The chain is built from TRBV11-2 and TRBJ2-3, with 8 bases fitting TRBD2. The length of the CDR3 is 12 residues. Germline V gene lookup returns CDR1 SGHAT and CDR2 FQNNGV. Germline trimming cut 10 bases from V and 4 bases from J; bases unmatched to any gene: 4.